Below, 18 T cell receptor beta chains from the same sample are listed, as sequenced in a study of early T cells in non-severe SARS-CoV-2 infection. TCRdb fed the 5' RACE reads into MiXCR, producing one record per CDR3 protein. The sample consists of approximately 100,000 distinct CDR3 sequences, approximately 16% of them appearing once. What was sequenced was whole blood. The receptors shown here come from an adult who was a healthcare worker with PCR-confirmed SARS-CoV-2 infection or an uninfected control (not recorded which).

This clonotype has only a few counts. V is TRBV14 and J is TRBJ2-7; D perhaps matches TRBD1 (6 bases). The V end was cut by 3 bases, the J end by 6 bases, with 12 bases between. The CDR3 consists of 13 residues. Looked up from germline, CDR1 is SGHDN and CDR2 is FVKESK. CDR3 nucleotide sequence: TGTGCCAGCAGCCAGGCAGGGGCTGGCGAGCAGTACTTC. Amino acid sequence: CASSQAGAGEQYF.

This chain uses TRBV30 with TRBJ1-2, with D possibly being TRBD1 (6 bases). This CDR3 has 15 residues. Trimming removed 6 bases at V and 7 bases at J, with 24 bases between. Germline V gene sequence: CDR1 GTSNPN, CDR2 SVGIG (reference sequence). For the CDR3, the DNA is TGTGCCTGCCGAAAAGGGGGGCGGCAGGGACGTGGCTACACCTTC. Its protein product is CACRKGGRQGRGYTF.

The rearrangement uses TRBV6-5 and TRBJ2-5; 9 nucleotides agree with TRBD2. The germline gives CDR1 MNHEY, CDR2 SVGAGI. J was trimmed by 1 base and V by 2 bases; bases with no gene match: 5. The CDR3 spans 16 residues. CDR3 DNA sequence: TGTGCCAGCAGTTACGGCCTAGCGGGGCGCCAAGAGACCCAGTACTTC. Its translation is CASSYGLAGRQETQYF.

This clonotype was observed many times. This chain connects TRBV18 to TRBJ2-1, with D perhaps TRBD2 (6 bases). Trimming removed 3 bases from V and 3 bases from J, with 18 bases in between. The CDR3 runs to 17 residues. CDR1 and CDR2 (germline): KGHSH, LQKENI. CDR3: CASSPLVPGVLYNEQFF. For the CDR3, the DNA is TGTGCCAGCTCACCCCTTGTCCCGGGAGTTCTCTACAATGAGCAGTTCTTC.

This chain joins TRBV20-1 and TRBJ1-4; 7 bases map to TRBD1. CDR3 length: 13 residues. From germline, CDR1 is DFQATT and CDR2 SNEGSKA (reference sequence). Germline trimming cut 0 bases from V and 10 bases from J; bases unmatched to any gene: 5. This CDR3 reads CSARDRQGVKLFF. CDR3 DNA: TGCAGTGCTAGAGATCGTCAGGGGGTAAAACTGTTTTTT.

There are many counts of this clonotype. This chain connects TRBV6-2 or TRBV6-3 to TRBJ2-1; D is perhaps TRBD2 (6 bases). This CDR3 comprises 13 residues. V was clipped by 6 bases and J by 9 bases, with 15 bases between them. Germline V CDR1 and CDR2: MNHEY, SVGEGT. The CDR3 region has the DNA TGTGCCAGCAGCCCCGGGGAAGCGGGTGAGCAGTTCTTC. This encodes CASSPGEAGEQFF.

This clonotype was found many times. V gene TRBV6-5 combines with J gene TRBJ2-7; D is possibly TRBD1 (6 bases). The CDR3 totals 14 residues. V gave up 2 bases and J gave up 0 bases, with 8 bases separating them. The V gene's germline CDR1 is MNHEY and CDR2 SVGAGI. CDR3 bases: TGTGCCAGCAGTTACCGGACAGACTCCTACGAGCAGTACTTC. This codes for CASSYRTDSYEQYF.

Only a few counts were recorded for this clonotype. The J gene is TRBJ2-3, the V gene TRBV30; D remains ambiguous. Trimming left V 3 bases short and J 0 bases short, with 10 bases between. The CDR3 is 14 residues long. Germline-derived CDR1 and CDR2 are GTSNPN and SVGIG (reference sequence). The CDR3 sequence: CAWRAHISTDTQYF. Here the CDR3 DNA reads TGTGCCTGGAGGGCTCACATCAGCACAGATACGCAGTATTTT.

The chain employs TRBV6-6 and TRBJ1-2; D not resolved. CDR1 MNHNY and CDR2 SVGAGI come from the germline V gene (reference sequence). CDR3 length: 16 amino acids. Trimming shortened V by 2 bases and J by 1 base, and 14 bases separated the two germline ends. The CDR3 coding sequence is TGTGCCAGCAGTTACGCCTCACAAGCCGATAACTATGGCTACACCTTC. It encodes CASSYASQADNYGYTF.

The chain combines TRBV12-3 or TRBV12-4 with TRBJ2-2; the match to TRBD1 covers 12 bases. Trimming removed 5 bases from V and 5 bases from J; junction bases left unmatched: 6. The CDR3 is 16 residues long. The CDR3 loop is CASSPGQGARTGELFF. The CDR3 DNA reads as TGTGCCAGCAGTCCGGGACAGGGGGCAAGGACCGGGGAGCTGTTTTTT.

In this sample, this clonotype turned up a few times. The chain couples TRBV6-2 or TRBV6-3 to TRBJ1-5, with D perhaps TRBD1 (5 bases). V dropped 0 bases and J dropped 7 bases, with 16 bases sitting between them. The length of the CDR3 is 16 residues. Germline-derived CDR1 and CDR2 are MNHEY and SVGEGT. CDR3 region: CASSYSGRREDQPQHF. The DNA for the CDR3 is TGTGCCAGCAGTTACTCGGGGCGCAGGGAGGACCAGCCCCAGCATTTT.

This clonotype turned up a few times. The chain recombines TRBV5-1 with TRBJ2-3; TRBD2 aligns across 10 bases. Germline V gene lookup returns CDR1 SGHRS and CDR2 YFSETQ. V was clipped by 4 bases and J by 2 bases; unmatched bases: 7. The CDR3 is 16 residues long. In nucleotides, the CDR3 is TGCGCCAGCAGCGACGGGACTAGCGTATCCACAGATACGCAGTATTTT. This sequence encodes CASSDGTSVSTDTQYF.

This clonotype was seen a few times. The V gene is TRBV6-2 or TRBV6-3, the J gene TRBJ2-7, with TRBD1 identical over 8 bases. Per the germline V gene, CDR1 is MNHEY and CDR2 is SVGEGT. Trimming removed 0 bases from V and 4 bases from J; junction bases left unmatched: 5. CDR3 length: 15 amino acids. In nucleotides, the CDR3 is TGTGCCAGCAGTTACTCCGGACAGGGTTGGTACGAGCAGTACTTC. Amino acid sequence: CASSYSGQGWYEQYF.

This clonotype was detected only a few times. This rearrangement joins TRBV12-3 or TRBV12-4 to TRBJ2-3; D is ambiguous. CDR3 length: 14 amino acids. Between the trimmed V and J ends, which lost 6 bases and 2 bases, there was a span of 12 bases. CDR3 residues: CASSILRYTDTQYF. The CDR3 DNA reads as TGTGCCAGCAGCATCCTTAGGTACACAGATACGCAGTATTTT.

This clonotype turned up a few times. V gene TRBV7-9 combines with J gene TRBJ2-2; 10 bases are shared with TRBD2. Germline CDR1 SEHNR, CDR2 FQNEAQ (reference sequence). The CDR3 is 16 residues long. With 7 bases clipped from V and 0 bases from J, the junction kept 5 bases outside the gene matches. This chain's CDR3 is CASTPSGGTNTGELFF. In DNA form, the CDR3 reads TGTGCCAGCACTCCTAGCGGGGGAACGAACACCGGGGAGCTGTTTTTT.

The V gene is TRBV19, the J gene TRBJ1-5; D not resolved. CDR1 and CDR2 (germline): LNHDA, SQIVND (reference sequence). V lost 5 bases to trimming and J lost 7 bases, with 18 bases between them. This CDR3 has 15 residues. The CDR3 region has the DNA TGTGCCAGTAGTTTTGACCTGGTGAAGGGACAGCCCCAGCATTTT. Translated, it gives CASSFDLVKGQPQHF. Together with reference TRBV19 and TRBJ1-5, the CDR3 gives the full variable domain: DGGITQSPKYLFRKEGQNVTLSCEQNLNHDAMYWYRQDPGQGLRLIYYSQIVNDFQKGDIAEGYSVSREKKESFPLTVTSAQKNPTAFYLCASSFDLVKGQPQHFGDGTRLSIL.

This clonotype was detected ten times or more. The chain recombines TRBV7-9 with TRBJ1-5, with D unresolved. The germline V gene has CDR1 SEHNR and CDR2 FQNEAQ (reference sequence). The CDR3 length is 12 residues. V was shortened by 2 bases and J by 5 bases, with 4 bases between the two germline ends. CDR3 DNA: TGTGCCAGCAGCTTATTGGATCAGCCCCAGCATTTT. It is translated as CASSLLDQPQHF. Variable domain in full (rest from reference TRBV7-9 and TRBJ1-5): DTGVSQNPRHKITKRGQNVTFRCDPISEHNRLYWYRQTLGQGPEFLTYFQNEAQLEKSRLLSDRFSAERPKGSFSTLEIQRTEQGDSAMYLCASSLLDQPQHFGDGTRLSIL.

V usage is TRBV13 and J usage is TRBJ2-5, with a possible D match to TRBD1 (5 bases). V lost 3 bases to trimming and J lost 2 bases, with 7 bases between them. CDR1 and CDR2 (germline): PRHDT, FYEKMQ (reference sequence). The CDR3 loop spans 13 amino acids. As DNA, the CDR3 is TGTGCCAGCAGCTTGGGGCATCAAGAGACCCAGTACTTC. Protein: CASSLGHQETQYF.